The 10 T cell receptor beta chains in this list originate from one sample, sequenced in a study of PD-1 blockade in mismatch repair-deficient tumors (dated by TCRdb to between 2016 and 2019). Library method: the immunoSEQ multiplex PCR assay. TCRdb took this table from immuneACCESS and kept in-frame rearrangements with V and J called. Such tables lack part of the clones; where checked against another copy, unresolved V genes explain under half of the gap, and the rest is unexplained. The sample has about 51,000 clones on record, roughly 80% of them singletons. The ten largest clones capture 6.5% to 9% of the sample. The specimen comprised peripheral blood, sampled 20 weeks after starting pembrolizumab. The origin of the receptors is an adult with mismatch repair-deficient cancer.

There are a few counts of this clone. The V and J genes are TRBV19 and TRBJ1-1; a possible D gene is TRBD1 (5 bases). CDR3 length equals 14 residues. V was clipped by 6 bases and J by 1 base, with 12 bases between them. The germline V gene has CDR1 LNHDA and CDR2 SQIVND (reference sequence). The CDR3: CASRTGTRNTEAFF. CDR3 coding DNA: TGTGCCAGTAGAACAGGTACACGGAACACTGAAGCTTTCTTT.

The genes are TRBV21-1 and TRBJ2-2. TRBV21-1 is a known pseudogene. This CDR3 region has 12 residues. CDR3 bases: TGTGCCAGCAGCAAGCTGCCCGGGGAGCTGTTTTTT. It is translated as CASSKLPGELFF.

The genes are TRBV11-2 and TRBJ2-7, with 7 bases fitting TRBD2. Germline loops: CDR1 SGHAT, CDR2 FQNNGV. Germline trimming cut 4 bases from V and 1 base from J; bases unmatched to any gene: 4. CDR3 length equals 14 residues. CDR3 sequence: CASSSGAGSYEQYF. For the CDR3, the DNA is TGTGCCAGCAGCTCGGGAGCGGGATCCTACGAGCAGTACTTC.

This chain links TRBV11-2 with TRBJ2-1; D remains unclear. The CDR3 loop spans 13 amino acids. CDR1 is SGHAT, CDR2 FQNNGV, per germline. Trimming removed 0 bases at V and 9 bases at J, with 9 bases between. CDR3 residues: CASSLEYLGEQFF. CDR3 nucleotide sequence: TGTGCCAGCAGCTTAGAATACCTCGGTGAGCAGTTCTTC.

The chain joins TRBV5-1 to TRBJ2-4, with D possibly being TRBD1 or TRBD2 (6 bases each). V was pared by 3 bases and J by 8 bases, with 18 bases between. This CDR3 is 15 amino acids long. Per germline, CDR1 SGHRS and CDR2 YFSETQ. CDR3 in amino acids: CASSSTGSPGDIQYF. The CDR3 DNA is TGCGCCAGCAGCTCAACAGGGTCCCCGGGAGACATTCAGTACTTC. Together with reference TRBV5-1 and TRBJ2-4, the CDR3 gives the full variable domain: KAGVTQTPRYLIKTRGQQVTLSCSPISGHRSVSWYQQTPGQGLQFLFEYFSETQRNKGNFPGRFSGRQFSNSRSEMNVSTLELGDSALYLCASSSTGSPGDIQYFGAGTRLSVL.

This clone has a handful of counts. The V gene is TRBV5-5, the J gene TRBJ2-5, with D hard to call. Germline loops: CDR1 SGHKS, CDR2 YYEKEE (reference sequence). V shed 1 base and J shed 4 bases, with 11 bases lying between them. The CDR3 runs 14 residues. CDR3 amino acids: CASSLTGTAETQYF. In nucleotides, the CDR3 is TGTGCCAGCAGCTTGACGGGTACGGCAGAGACCCAGTACTTC.

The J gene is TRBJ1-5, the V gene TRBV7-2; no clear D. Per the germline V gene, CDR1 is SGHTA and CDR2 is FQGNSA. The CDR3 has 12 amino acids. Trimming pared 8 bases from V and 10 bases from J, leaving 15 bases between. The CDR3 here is CASGSGNGPQHF. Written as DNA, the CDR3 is TGTGCCAGCGGGTCTGGGAATGGCCCCCAGCATTTT.

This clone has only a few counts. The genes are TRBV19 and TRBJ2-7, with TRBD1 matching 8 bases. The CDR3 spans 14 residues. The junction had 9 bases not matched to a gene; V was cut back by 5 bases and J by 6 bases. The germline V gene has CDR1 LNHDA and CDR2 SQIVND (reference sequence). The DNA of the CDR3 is TGTGCCAGTAGTCACCAGACAGGGGTGGGCGAGCAGTACTTC. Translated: CASSHQTGVGEQYF.

The CDR3 is CASSFPTGGSYNEQFF. DNA of the CDR3: TGTGCCAGCAGTTTCCCGACAGGGGGCTCCTACAATGAGCAGTTCTTC. The chain combines TRBV27 with TRBJ2-1; 9 positions agree with TRBD1. Trimming cost V 3 bases and J 0 bases; bases outside gene matches: 3. Germline CDR1 and CDR2: MNHEY and SMNVEV (reference sequence). This CDR3 is 16 amino acids long.

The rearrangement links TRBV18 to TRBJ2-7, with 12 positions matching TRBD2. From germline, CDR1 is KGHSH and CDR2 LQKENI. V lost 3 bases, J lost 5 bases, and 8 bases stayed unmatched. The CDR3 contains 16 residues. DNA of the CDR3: TGTGCCAGCTCACCTGTACTAGCGGGAGGTAATCACGAGCAGTACTTC. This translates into CASSPVLAGGNHEQYF.